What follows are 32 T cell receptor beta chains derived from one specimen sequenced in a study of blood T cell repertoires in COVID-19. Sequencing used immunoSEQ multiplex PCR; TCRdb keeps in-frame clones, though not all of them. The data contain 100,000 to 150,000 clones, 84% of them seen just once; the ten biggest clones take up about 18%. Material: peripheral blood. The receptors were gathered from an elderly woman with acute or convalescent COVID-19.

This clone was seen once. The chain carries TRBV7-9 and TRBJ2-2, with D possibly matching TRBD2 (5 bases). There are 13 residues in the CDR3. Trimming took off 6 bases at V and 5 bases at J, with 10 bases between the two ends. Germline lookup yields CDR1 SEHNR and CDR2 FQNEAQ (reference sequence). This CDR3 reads CASSSDFTGELFF. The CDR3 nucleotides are TGTGCCAGCAGTTCGGACTTTACCGGGGAGCTGTTTTTT.

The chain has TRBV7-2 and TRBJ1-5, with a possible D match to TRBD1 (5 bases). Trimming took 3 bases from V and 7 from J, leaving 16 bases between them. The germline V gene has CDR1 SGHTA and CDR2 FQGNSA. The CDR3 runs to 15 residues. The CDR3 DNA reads TGTGCCAGCAGCTTGCGCCTGGGGGGGTGGCAGCCCCAGCATTTT. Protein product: CASSLRLGGWQPQHF.

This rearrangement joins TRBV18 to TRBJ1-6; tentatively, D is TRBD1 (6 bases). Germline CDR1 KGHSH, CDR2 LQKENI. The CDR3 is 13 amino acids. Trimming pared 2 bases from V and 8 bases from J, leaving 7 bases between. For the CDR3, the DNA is TGTGCCAGCTCACCAGGACAGCATTCACCCCTCCACTTT. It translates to CASSPGQHSPLHF.

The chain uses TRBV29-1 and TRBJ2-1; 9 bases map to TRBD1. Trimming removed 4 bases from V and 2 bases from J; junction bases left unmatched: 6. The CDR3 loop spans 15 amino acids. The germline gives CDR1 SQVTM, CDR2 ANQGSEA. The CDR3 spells CSVAQGQGAYNEQFF. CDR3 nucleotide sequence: TGCAGCGTTGCCCAGGGACAGGGTGCCTACAATGAGCAGTTCTTC.

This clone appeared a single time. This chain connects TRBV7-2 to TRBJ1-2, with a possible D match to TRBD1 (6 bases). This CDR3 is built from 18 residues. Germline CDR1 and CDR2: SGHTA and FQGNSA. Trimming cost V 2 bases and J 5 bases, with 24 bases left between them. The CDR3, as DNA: TGTGCCAGCAGCTTAAGACCCCCCGGGGGGCAGATGGTATATGGCTACACCTTC. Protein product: CASSLRPPGGQMVYGYTF.

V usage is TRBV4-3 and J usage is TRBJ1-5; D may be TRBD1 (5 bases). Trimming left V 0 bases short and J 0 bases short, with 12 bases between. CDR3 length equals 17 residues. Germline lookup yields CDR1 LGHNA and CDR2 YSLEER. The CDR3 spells CASSQEAGEISNQPQHF. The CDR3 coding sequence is TGCGCCAGCAGCCAAGAGGCGGGGGAGATTAGCAATCAGCCCCAGCATTTT.

The CDR3 DNA is TGTGCCAGCAGCTTATTTCCGCGGAGCTCTGGAAACACCATATATTTT. Translated: CASSLFPRSSGNTIYF. The genes are TRBV11-2 and TRBJ1-3; D is uncertain. CDR1 SGHAT and CDR2 FQNNGV come from the germline V gene. V was shortened by 2 bases and J by 0 bases, with 11 bases between the two germline ends. This CDR3 comprises 16 residues.

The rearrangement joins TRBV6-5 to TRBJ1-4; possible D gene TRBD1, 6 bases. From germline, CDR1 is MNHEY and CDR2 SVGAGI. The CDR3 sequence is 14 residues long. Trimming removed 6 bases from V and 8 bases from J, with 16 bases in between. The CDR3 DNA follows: TGTGCCAGCAGGTTGCCAGAGGGGGGGGAAAAACTGTTTTTT. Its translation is CASRLPEGGEKLFF.

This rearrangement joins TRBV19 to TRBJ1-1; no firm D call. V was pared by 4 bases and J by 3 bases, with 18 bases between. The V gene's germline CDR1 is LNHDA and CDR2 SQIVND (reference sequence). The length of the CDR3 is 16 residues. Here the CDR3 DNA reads TGTGCCAGTAGTACACGACAAGGAGGGAGGGACACTGAAGCTTTCTTT. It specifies CASSTRQGGRDTEAFF.

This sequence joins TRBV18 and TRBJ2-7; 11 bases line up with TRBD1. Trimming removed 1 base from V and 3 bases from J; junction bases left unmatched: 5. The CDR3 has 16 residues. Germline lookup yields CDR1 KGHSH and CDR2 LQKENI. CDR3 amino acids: CASSPQGQGVNYEQYF. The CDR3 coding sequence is TGTGCCAGCTCACCACAGGGACAGGGGGTAAACTACGAGCAGTACTTC.

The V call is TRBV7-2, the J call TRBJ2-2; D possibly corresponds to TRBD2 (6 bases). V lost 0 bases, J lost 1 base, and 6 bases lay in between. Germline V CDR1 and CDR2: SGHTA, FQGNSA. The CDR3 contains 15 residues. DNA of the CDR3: TGTGCCAGCAGCTTAGCGGGGGGGAACACCGGGGAGCTGTTTTTT. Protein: CASSLAGGNTGELFF.

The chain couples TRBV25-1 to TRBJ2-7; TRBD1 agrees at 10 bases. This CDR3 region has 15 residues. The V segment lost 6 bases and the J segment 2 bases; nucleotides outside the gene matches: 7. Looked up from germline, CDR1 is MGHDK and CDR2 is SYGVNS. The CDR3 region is CASSKTGTGAYEQYF. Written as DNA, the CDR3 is TGTGCCAGCAGCAAGACCGGGACAGGGGCCTACGAGCAGTACTTC.

Written as DNA, the CDR3 is TGTGCCAGCAGCTTTGGGACAGGCGGAAAAGCTTTCTTT. It specifies CASSFGTGGKAFF. J is TRBJ1-1 and V is TRBV5-6, with 8 bases fitting TRBD1. The CDR3 totals 13 residues. V shed 2 bases and J 9 bases; nucleotides not matched to a gene: 6. Germline CDR1 reads SGHDT; CDR2 reads YYEEEE.

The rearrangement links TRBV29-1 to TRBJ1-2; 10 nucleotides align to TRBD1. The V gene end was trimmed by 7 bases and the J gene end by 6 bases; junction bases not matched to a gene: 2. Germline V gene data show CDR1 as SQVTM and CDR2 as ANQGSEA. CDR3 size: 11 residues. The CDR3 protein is CSAGQGDGYTF. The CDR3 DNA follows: TGCAGCGCCGGACAGGGGGATGGCTACACCTTC.

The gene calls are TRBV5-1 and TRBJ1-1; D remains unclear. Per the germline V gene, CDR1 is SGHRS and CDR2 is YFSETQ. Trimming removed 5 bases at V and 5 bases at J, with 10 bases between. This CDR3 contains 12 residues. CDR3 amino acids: CASRDSSTEAFF. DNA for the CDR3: TGCGCCAGCAGGGACTCTTCAACTGAAGCTTTCTTT.

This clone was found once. The CDR3 DNA reads as TGTGCCATCAGTGAGGGACAGAGCAATCAGCCCCAGCATTTT. Encoded protein: CAISEGQSNQPQHF. The genes are TRBV10-3 and TRBJ1-5; TRBD1 might be the D (6 bases). The germline gives CDR1 ENHRY, CDR2 SYGVKD. V shed 2 bases and J shed 1 base, with 6 bases lying between them. The CDR3 sequence is 14 residues long.

The CDR3 is CASSNTRNTEAFF. The CDR3 nucleotides read TGTGCCAGTAGCAATACTAGGAACACTGAAGCTTTCTTT. This rearrangement joins TRBV19 to TRBJ1-1; D is unresolved. The V and J ends lost 6 bases and 1 base respectively, with 9 bases between them. In germline, CDR1 is LNHDA, CDR2 SQIVND (reference sequence). The CDR3 has 13 amino acids.

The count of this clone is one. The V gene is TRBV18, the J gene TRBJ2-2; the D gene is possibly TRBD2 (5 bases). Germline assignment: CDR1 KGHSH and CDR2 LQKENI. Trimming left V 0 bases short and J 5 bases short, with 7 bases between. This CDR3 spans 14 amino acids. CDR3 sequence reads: CASSPPRATGELFF. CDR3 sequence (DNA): TGTGCCAGCTCACCACCGAGGGCTACCGGGGAGCTGTTTTTT.

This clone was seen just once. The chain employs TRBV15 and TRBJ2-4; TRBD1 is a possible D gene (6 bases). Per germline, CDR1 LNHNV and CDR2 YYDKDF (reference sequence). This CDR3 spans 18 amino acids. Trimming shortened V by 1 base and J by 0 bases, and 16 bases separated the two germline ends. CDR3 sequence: CATSRVLDSQLAKNIQYF. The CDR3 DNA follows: TGTGCCACCAGCAGAGTTTTGGACAGTCAGTTAGCCAAAAACATTCAGTACTTC.

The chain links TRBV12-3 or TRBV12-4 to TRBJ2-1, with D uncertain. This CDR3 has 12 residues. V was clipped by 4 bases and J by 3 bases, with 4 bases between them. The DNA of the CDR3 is TGTGCCAGCAGTTCGGGCTACAATGAGCAGTTCTTC. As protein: CASSSGYNEQFF.

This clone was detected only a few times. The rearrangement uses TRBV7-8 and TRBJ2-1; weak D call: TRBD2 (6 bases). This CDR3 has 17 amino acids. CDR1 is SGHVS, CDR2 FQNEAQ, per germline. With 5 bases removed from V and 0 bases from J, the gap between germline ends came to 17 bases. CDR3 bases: TGTGCCAGCAGCCCTATTTCGGGGAGGAGCTCCTACAATGAGCAGTTCTTC. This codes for CASSPISGRSSYNEQFF.

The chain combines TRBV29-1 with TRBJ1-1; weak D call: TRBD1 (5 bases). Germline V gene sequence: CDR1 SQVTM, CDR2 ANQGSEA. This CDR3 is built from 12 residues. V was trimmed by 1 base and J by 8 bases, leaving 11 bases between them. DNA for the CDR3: TGCAGCGTTGAAGGGGCCGGGGGAGAAGCTTTCTTT. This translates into CSVEGAGGEAFF. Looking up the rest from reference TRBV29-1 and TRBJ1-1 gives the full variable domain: SAVISQKPSRDICQRGTSLTIQCQVDSQVTMMFWYRQQPGQSLTLIATANQGSEATYESGFVIDKFPISRPNLTFSTLTVSNMSPEDSSIYLCSVEGAGGEAFFGQGTRLTVV.

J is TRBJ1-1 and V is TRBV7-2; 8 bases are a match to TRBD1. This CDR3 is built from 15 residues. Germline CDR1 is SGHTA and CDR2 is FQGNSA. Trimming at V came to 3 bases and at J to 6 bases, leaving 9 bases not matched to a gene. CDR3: CASSFPLGQGAEAFF. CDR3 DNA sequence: TGTGCCAGCAGCTTTCCGTTAGGACAGGGCGCTGAAGCTTTCTTT.

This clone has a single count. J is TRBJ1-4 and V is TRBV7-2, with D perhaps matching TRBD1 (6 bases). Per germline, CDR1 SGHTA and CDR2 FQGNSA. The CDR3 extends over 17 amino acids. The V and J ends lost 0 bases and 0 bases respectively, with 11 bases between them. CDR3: CASSLAAGGPTNEKLFF. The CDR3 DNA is TGTGCCAGCAGCTTAGCCGCGGGGGGCCCAACTAATGAAAAACTGTTTTTT.

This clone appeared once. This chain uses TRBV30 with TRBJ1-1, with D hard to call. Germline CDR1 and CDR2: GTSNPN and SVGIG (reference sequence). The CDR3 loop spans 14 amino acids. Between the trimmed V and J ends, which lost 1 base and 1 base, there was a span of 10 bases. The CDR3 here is CAWSEKWPNTEAFF. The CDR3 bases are TGTGCCTGGAGTGAAAAGTGGCCGAACACTGAAGCTTTCTTT.

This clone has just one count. CDR3 nucleotide sequence: TGTGCCAGCAGCCCCCACAGGGTTGGTCAGCCCCAGCATTTT. It encodes CASSPHRVGQPQHF. The chain uses TRBV27 and TRBJ1-5; TRBD1 might be the D (6 bases). V was trimmed by 6 bases and J by 6 bases, leaving 15 bases between them. The CDR3 has 14 residues. The germline V gene encodes CDR1 MNHEY and CDR2 SMNVEV (reference sequence).

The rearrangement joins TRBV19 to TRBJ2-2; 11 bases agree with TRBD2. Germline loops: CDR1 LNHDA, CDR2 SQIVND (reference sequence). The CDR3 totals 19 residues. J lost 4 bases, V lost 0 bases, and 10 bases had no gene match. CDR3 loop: CASSIDLLAGGLITGELFF. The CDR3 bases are TGTGCCAGTAGTATAGATCTTCTAGCGGGGGGTCTGATCACCGGGGAGCTGTTTTTT.

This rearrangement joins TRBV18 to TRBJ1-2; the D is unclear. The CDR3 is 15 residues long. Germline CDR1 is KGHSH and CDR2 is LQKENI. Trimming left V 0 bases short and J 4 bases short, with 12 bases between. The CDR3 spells CASSPPGRLGYGYTF. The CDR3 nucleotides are TGTGCCAGCTCACCACCGGGCAGGTTGGGCTATGGCTACACCTTC. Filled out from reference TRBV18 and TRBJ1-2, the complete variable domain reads NAGVMQNPRHLVRRRGQEARLRCSPMKGHSHVYWYRQLPEEGLKFMVYLQKENIIDESGMPKERFSAEFPKEGPSILRIQQVVRGDSAAYFCASSPPGRLGYGYTFGSGTRLTVV.

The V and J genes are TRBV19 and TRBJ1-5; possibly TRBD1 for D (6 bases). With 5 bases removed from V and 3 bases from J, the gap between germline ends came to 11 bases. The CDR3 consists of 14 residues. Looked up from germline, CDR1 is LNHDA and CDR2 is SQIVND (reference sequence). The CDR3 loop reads CASSPGTFNQPQHF. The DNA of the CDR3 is TGTGCCAGTAGTCCTGGGACATTCAATCAGCCCCAGCATTTT. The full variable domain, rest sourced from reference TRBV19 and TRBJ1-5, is DGGITQSPKYLFRKEGQNVTLSCEQNLNHDAMYWYRQDPGQGLRLIYYSQIVNDFQKGDIAEGYSVSREKKESFPLTVTSAQKNPTAFYLCASSPGTFNQPQHFGDGTRLSIL.

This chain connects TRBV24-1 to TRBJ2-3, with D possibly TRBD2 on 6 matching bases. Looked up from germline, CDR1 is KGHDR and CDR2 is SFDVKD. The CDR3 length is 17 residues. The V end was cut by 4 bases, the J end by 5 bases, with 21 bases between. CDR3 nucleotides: TGTGCCACCAGTGAGGCCGGGTCTCTCGGGAGCCTAGATACGCAGTATTTT. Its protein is CATSEAGSLGSLDTQYF.

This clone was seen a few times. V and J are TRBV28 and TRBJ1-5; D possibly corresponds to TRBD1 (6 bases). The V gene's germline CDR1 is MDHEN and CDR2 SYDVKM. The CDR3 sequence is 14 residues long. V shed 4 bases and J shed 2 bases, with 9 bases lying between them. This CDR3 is CASSWDIGNQPQHF. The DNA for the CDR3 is TGTGCCAGCAGTTGGGACATCGGCAATCAGCCCCAGCATTTT.

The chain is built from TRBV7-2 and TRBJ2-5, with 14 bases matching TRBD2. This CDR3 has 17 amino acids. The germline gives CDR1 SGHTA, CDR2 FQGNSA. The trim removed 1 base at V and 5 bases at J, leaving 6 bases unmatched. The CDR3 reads CASSLGLAGGSGETQYF. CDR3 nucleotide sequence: TGTGCCAGCAGCTTAGGACTAGCGGGGGGGTCGGGGGAGACCCAGTACTTC.